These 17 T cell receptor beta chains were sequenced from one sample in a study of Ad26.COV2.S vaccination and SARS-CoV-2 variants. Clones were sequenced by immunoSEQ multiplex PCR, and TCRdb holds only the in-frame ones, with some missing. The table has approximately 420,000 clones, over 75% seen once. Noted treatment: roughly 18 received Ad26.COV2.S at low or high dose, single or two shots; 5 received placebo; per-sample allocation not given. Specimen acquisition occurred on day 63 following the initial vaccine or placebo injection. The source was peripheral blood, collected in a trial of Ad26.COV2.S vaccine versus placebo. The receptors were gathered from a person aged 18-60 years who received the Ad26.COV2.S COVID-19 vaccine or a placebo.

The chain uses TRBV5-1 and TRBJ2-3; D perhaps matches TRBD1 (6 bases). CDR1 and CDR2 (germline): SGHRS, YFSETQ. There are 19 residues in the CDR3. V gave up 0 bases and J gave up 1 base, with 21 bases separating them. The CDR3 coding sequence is TGCGCCAGCAGCTTGGGGGCCGGGACACTCAAAACCCGCACAGATACGCAGTATTTT. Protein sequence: CASSLGAGTLKTRTDTQYF.

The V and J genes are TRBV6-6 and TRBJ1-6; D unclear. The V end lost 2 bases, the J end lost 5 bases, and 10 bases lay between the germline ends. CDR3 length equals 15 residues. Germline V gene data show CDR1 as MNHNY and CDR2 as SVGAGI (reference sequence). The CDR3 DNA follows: TGTGCCAGCAGTTACAGGGCGGAGAATAATTCACCCCTCCACTTT. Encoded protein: CASSYRAENNSPLHF.

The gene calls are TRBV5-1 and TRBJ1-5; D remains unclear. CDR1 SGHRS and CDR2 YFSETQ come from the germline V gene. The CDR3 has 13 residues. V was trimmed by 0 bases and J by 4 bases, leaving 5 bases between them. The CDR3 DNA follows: TGCGCCAGCAGCTTGGGACTAAATCAGCCCCAGCATTTT. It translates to CASSLGLNQPQHF.

The CDR3 loop is CASSAGLAQRETQYF. DNA for the CDR3: TGCGCCAGCAGCGCAGGACTAGCGCAGAGGGAGACCCAGTACTTC. The chain combines TRBV5-1 with TRBJ2-5; 9 nucleotides line up with TRBD2. Germline V CDR1 and CDR2: SGHRS, YFSETQ. V was pared by 4 bases and J by 5 bases, with 9 bases of the junction left unmatched. This CDR3 is 15 amino acids long.

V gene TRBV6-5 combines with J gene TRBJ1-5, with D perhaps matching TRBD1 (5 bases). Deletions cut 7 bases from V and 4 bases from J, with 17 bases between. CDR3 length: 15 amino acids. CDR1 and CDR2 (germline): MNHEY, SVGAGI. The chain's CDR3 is CASTSVFGGNQPQHF. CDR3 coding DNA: TGTGCCAGCACTTCAGTCTTCGGGGGGAATCAGCCCCAGCATTTT.

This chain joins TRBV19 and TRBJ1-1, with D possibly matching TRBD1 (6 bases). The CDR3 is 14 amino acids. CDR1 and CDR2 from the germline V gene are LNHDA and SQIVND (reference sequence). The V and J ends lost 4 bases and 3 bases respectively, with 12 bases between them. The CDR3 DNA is TGTGCCAGTAGTAAAACAGGGTCGCACACTGAAGCTTTCTTT. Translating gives CASSKTGSHTEAFF.

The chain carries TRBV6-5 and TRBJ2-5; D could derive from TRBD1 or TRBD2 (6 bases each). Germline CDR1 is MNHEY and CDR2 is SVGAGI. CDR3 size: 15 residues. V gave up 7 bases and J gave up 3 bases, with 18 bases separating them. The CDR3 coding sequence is TGTGCCAGCACCTCTCCCCCGGGGGCGGAAGAGACCCAGTACTTC. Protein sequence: CASTSPPGAEETQYF.

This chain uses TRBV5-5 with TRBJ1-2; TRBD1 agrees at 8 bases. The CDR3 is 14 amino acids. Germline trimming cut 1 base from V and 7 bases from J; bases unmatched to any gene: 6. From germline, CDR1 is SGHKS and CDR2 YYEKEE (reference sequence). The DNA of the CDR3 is TGTGCCAGCAGCTTGAACACAGGGGGAGTTGGCTACACCTTC. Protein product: CASSLNTGGVGYTF. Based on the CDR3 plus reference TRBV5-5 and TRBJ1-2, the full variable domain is DAGVTQSPTHLIKTRGQQVTLRCSPISGHKSVSWYQQVLGQGPQFIFQYYEKEERGRGNFPDRFSARQFPNYSSELNVNALLLGDSALYLCASSLNTGGVGYTFGSGTRLTVV.

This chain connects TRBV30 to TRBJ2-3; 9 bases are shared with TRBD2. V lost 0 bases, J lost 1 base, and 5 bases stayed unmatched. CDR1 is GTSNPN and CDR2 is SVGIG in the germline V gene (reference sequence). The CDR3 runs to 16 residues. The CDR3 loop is CAWSVLSGGRTDTQYF. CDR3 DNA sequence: TGTGCCTGGAGTGTTTTGAGCGGGGGGCGCACAGATACGCAGTATTTT.

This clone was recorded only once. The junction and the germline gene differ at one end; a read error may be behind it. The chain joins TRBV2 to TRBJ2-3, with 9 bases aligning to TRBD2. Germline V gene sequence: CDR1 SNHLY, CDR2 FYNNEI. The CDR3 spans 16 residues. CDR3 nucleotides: TGTGCCAGCAGTCCCTACGGGGCGGGGGGGCCAGATACACAGTATTTT. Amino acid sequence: CASSPYGAGGPDTQYF.

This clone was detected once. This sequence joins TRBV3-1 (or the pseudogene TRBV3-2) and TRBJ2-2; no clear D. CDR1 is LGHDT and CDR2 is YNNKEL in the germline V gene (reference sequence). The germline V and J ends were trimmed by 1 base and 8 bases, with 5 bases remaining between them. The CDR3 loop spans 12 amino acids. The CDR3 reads CASSQGWGELFF. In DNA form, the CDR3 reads TGTGCCAGCAGCCAAGGATGGGGGGAGCTGTTTTTT.

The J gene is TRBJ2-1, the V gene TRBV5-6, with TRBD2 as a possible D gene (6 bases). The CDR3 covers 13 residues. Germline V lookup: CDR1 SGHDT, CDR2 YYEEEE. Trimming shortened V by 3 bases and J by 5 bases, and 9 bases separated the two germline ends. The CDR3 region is CASSWGENNEQFF. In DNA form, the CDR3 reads TGTGCCAGCAGCTGGGGGGAAAACAATGAGCAGTTCTTC.

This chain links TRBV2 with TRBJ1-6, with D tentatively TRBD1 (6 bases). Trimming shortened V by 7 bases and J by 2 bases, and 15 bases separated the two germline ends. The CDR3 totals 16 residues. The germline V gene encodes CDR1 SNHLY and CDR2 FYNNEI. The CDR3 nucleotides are TGTGCCAGCAACTCGGGGGCGAGGACCTATAATTCACCCCTCCACTTT. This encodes CASNSGARTYNSPLHF.

CDR3 sequence: CASSPQGTGEKQYF. The CDR3 DNA follows: TGCGCCAGCAGCCCGCAAGGGACAGGGGAAAAGCAGTACTTC. The chain is built from TRBV5-1 and TRBJ2-7; 10 positions match TRBD1. Looked up from germline, CDR1 is SGHRS and CDR2 is YFSETQ. The CDR3 consists of 14 residues. V was pared by 4 bases and J by 8 bases, with 9 bases of the junction left unmatched.

CDR3 sequence (DNA): TGTGCCAGCAGCGATGCGGGGGAAAGCAATGAGCAGTTCTTC. It is translated as CASSDAGESNEQFF. The chain recombines TRBV7-9 with TRBJ2-1; 7 bases agree with TRBD2. Germline lookup yields CDR1 SEHNR and CDR2 FQNEAQ (reference sequence). The CDR3 loop spans 14 amino acids. Germline trimming cut 5 bases from V and 6 bases from J; bases unmatched to any gene: 7.

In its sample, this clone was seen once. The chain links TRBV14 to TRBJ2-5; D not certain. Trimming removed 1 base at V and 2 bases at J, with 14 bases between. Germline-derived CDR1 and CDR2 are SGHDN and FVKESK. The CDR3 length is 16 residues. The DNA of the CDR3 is TGTGCCAGCAGCCAAGTCTACGTGGTGGGTCAAGAGACCCAGTACTTC. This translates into CASSQVYVVGQETQYF.

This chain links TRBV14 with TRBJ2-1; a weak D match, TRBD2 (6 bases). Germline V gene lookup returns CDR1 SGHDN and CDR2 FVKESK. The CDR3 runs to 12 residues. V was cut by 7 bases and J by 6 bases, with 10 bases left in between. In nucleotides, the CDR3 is TGTGCCAGCACGCACGGGGGCAATGAGCAGTTCTTC. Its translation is CASTHGGNEQFF.